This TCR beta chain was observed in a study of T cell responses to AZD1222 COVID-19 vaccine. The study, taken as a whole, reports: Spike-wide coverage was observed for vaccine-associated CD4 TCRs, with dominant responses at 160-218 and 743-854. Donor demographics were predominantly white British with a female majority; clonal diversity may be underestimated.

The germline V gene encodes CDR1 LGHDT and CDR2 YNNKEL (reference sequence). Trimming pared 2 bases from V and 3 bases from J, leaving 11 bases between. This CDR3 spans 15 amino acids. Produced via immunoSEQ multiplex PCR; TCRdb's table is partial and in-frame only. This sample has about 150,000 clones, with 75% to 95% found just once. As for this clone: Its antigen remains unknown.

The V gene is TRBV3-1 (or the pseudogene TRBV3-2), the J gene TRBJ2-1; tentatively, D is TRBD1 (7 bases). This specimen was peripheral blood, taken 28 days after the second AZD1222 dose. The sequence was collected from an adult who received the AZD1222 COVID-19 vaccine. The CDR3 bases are TGTGCCAGCAGCCAATCAGGGGGAGGCTACAATGAGCAGTTCTTC. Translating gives CASSQSGGGYNEQFF.